The TCR beta chain described here comes from a study of post-analysis software for immune sequencing data. The CDR3 consists of 15 residues. The germline V gene encodes CDR1 SGHKS and CDR2 YYEKEE (reference sequence). Trimming took 4 bases from V and 7 from J; bases not matched to a gene: 10. Whole-study results and caveats: Significantly decreased normalized Chao1 diversity was recorded for multiple sclerosis patients relative to controls. Compared with controls, patients had more of five TRBV segments, including TRBV5-6, TRBV5-1 and TRBV20-1. Those samples that were prepared in the same batch co-clustered strongly by F measure.

Remarks on this clonotype: Its cognate antigen is unknown.

cDNA libraries for TCR beta contained unique molecular identifiers. TCRdb recomputed calls from the PCR reads with MiXCR, one row per CDR3 protein. This table has 740,000 or so distinct CDR3 sequences, about 53% appearing once. This clonotype was sampled from a girl between 5 and 17 years old with multiple sclerosis. The rearrangement joins TRBV5-5 to TRBJ2-1, with 8 bases that match TRBD1. Sequencing was done on a sample of blood. The CDR3 sequence: CASSPSGQGANEQFF. The CDR3 coding sequence is TGTGCCAGCAGCCCGTCTGGGCAGGGGGCGAATGAGCAGTTCTTC.